The next 17 T cell receptor beta chains were all read from a single sample in a study of shared clonotypes between healthy human individuals. Sequencing was performed with immunoSEQ multiplex PCR; in TCRdb, only in-frame clones are kept and a portion is missing. This table holds 550,000 to 700,000 clones, about 80% found once. The sample comprised memory CD4+ T cells sorted from blood. Subset reported: CD45RA-negative fraction. The receptors come from a woman in her 30s in good health.

This clone showed up just once. This sequence joins TRBV6-1 and TRBJ2-7; D assignment may be TRBD1 or TRBD2 (5 bases each). The germline CDR1 and CDR2 sequences are MNHNS and SASEGT. CDR3 length equals 18 residues. With 3 bases removed from V and 3 bases from J, the gap between germline ends came to 24 bases. CDR3 residues: CASSDGAPSPTTIYEQYF. In DNA, the CDR3 is TGTGCCAGCAGTGACGGGGCCCCTAGCCCCACAACAATCTACGAGCAGTACTTC.

The chain carries TRBV7-9 and TRBJ2-5, with D possibly being TRBD2 (7 bases). Trimming stripped 5 bases from V and 4 bases from J, with 14 bases between. CDR1 and CDR2 (germline): SEHNR, FQNEAQ (reference sequence). The CDR3 has 14 residues. The CDR3 nucleotides are TGTGCCAGCAGCCCCTGGGGGGGGCCAGAGACCCAGTACTTC. Translation: CASSPWGGPETQYF. Together with reference TRBV7-9 and TRBJ2-5, the CDR3 gives the full variable domain: DTGVSQNPRHKITKRGQNVTFRCDPISEHNRLYWYRQTLGQGPEFLTYFQNEAQLEKSRLLSDRFSAERPKGSFSTLEIQRTEQGDSAMYLCASSPWGGPETQYFGPGTRLLVL.

The rearrangement uses TRBV7-2 and TRBJ2-1; D tentatively fits TRBD1 or TRBD2 (5 bases each). V gave up 2 bases and J gave up 0 bases, with 20 bases separating them. Germline values: CDR1 SGHTA, CDR2 FQGNSA. The CDR3 length is 19 residues. CDR3 coding DNA: TGTGCCAGCAGCTTACGGGTCGGGGCGGAAGGAAGCTCCTACAATGAGCAGTTCTTC. This gives the protein CASSLRVGAEGSSYNEQFF.

V gene TRBV5-5 combines with J gene TRBJ2-2, with D possibly TRBD2 on 5 matching bases. The CDR3 is 15 residues long. Per the germline V gene, CDR1 is SGHKS and CDR2 is YYEKEE (reference sequence). V lost 3 bases and J 0 bases, leaving 9 bases between the germline ends. The CDR3 sequence: CASSSKGANTGELFF. The CDR3 region has the DNA TGTGCCAGCAGCTCTAAGGGAGCGAACACCGGGGAGCTGTTTTTT.

This rearrangement joins TRBV28 to TRBJ2-1; 10 nucleotides line up with TRBD2. Trimming took 5 bases from V and 4 from J; bases not matched to a gene: 17. The CDR3 has 19 amino acids. Germline V CDR1 and CDR2: MDHEN, SYDVKM. The CDR3 sequence: CASSAYQGASGSRYNEQFF. CDR3 bases: TGTGCCAGCAGTGCGTATCAGGGAGCTAGCGGGAGTAGGTACAATGAGCAGTTCTTC.

There are a few counts of this clone. The J gene is TRBJ2-7, the V gene TRBV5-8; no reliable D call. There are 11 residues in the CDR3. Trimming pared 1 base from V and 7 bases from J, leaving 6 bases between. CDR1 and CDR2 (germline): SGHTS, YDEGEE. Here the CDR3 DNA reads TGTGCCAGCAGCTTGTTGACAGAGCAGTACTTC. Protein product: CASSLLTEQYF.

This sequence joins TRBV6-1 and TRBJ1-1; unclear D gene. This CDR3 has 12 amino acids. Germline V gives CDR1 MNHNS, CDR2 SASEGT. The germline V and J ends were trimmed by 10 bases and 6 bases, with 15 bases remaining between them. DNA of the CDR3: TGTGCCAACGAGGGTTGGAGGGCTGAAGCTTTCTTT. This translates into CANEGWRAEAFF.

V and J are TRBV6-1 and TRBJ2-7; D is unclear. The germline V gene has CDR1 MNHNS and CDR2 SASEGT. The V end was cut by 2 bases, the J end by 0 bases, with 11 bases between. This CDR3 is built from 15 residues. In DNA form, the CDR3 reads TGTGCCAGCAGTGAAACTCAGAGAAGCTCCTACGAGCAGTACTTC. It encodes CASSETQRSSYEQYF.

The genes are TRBV6-1 and TRBJ2-7; D is uncertain. The germline CDR1 and CDR2 sequences are MNHNS and SASEGT. The V gene lost 4 bases and the J gene lost 6 bases, with 7 bases spanning the gap. The CDR3 spans 11 residues. The CDR3 bases are TGTGCCAGCAGTGGTCGTTCCGAGCAGTACTTC. It yields the protein CASSGRSEQYF.

This clone was observed a handful of times. V and J are TRBV7-8 and TRBJ2-3, with D tentatively TRBD1 (7 bases). Between the trimmed V and J ends, which lost 7 bases and 6 bases, there was a span of 17 bases. This CDR3 contains 14 residues. The germline V gene has CDR1 SGHVS and CDR2 FQNEAQ. The CDR3, as DNA: TGTGCCAGCACGTGGGTGGAGGGGGCGGATACGCAGTATTTT. Its protein is CASTWVEGADTQYF. Complete variable domain (other parts from reference TRBV7-8 and TRBJ2-3): GAGVSQSPRYKVAKRGQDVALRCDPISGHVSLFWYQQALGQGPEFLTYFQNEAQLDKSGLPSDRFFAERPEGSVSTLKIQRTQQEDSAVYLCASTWVEGADTQYFGPGTRLTVL.

J is TRBJ2-7 and V is TRBV7-6; 9 bases are shared with TRBD2. Germline lookup yields CDR1 SGHVS and CDR2 FNYEAQ. V lost 2 bases to trimming and J lost 7 bases; unmatched junction nucleotides: 18. The length of the CDR3 is 18 residues. This CDR3 is CASSLMLGVAGANGEQYF. The CDR3 DNA is TGTGCCAGCAGCTTAATGCTAGGAGTAGCGGGAGCTAATGGGGAGCAGTACTTC.

The chain combines TRBV18 with TRBJ2-7; TRBD2 might be the D (6 bases). Germline CDR1 KGHSH, CDR2 LQKENI. CDR3 length equals 16 residues. The germline V and J ends were trimmed by 2 bases and 1 base, with 15 bases remaining between them. The CDR3 protein is CASSPAEGRPSYEQYF. CDR3 DNA: TGTGCCAGCTCACCAGCGGAGGGCAGGCCTTCCTACGAGCAGTACTTC.

This clone was seen only a few times. The chain carries TRBV6-5 and TRBJ2-7; 10 bases are shared with TRBD2. The length of the CDR3 is 14 residues. Germline assignment: CDR1 MNHEY and CDR2 SVGAGI. V trimming: 5 bases; J trimming: 2 bases; junction bases outside the gene matches: 3. Here the CDR3 reads CASSVTSGTYEQYF. CDR3 sequence (DNA): TGTGCCAGCAGTGTCACTAGCGGGACCTACGAGCAGTACTTC.

The rearrangement uses TRBV29-1 and TRBJ2-5; no clear D gene. Trimming shortened V by 3 bases and J by 2 bases, and 10 bases separated the two germline ends. This CDR3 has 13 amino acids. Germline V gives CDR1 SQVTM, CDR2 ANQGSEA. The CDR3 region has the DNA TGCAGCGTTGAGCTCAGAATTCAAGAGACCCAGTACTTC. Encoded protein: CSVELRIQETQYF.

This clone was observed a single time. The chain employs TRBV7-2 and TRBJ2-2, with 10 bases that match TRBD2. The CDR3 runs 17 residues. Germline CDR1 and CDR2: SGHTA and FQGNSA. The trim removed 5 bases at V and 6 bases at J, leaving 12 bases unmatched. The CDR3 loop is CASSPSSGSYFAGELFF. The CDR3 DNA reads as TGTGCCAGCAGCCCCTCTAGCGGGAGTTACTTCGCCGGGGAGCTGTTTTTT.

This clone has only one observation. CDR3 region: CASSEEVLAVNEQYF. DNA of the CDR3: TGCGCCAGCAGTGAAGAGGTACTAGCAGTCAACGAGCAGTACTTC. The chain employs TRBV10-2 and TRBJ2-7, with a possible D match to TRBD2 (6 bases). This CDR3 is built from 15 residues. In germline, CDR1 is WSHSY, CDR2 SAAADI. Trimming pared 3 bases from V and 5 bases from J, leaving 17 bases between.

This clone was counted between two and nine times. This specimen includes other DNA sequences encoding the same CDR3. The chain combines TRBV27 with TRBJ1-5; D ambiguous. The V gene's germline CDR1 is MNHEY and CDR2 SMNVEV (reference sequence). The CDR3 consists of 14 residues. Trimming pared 4 bases from V and 4 bases from J, leaving 11 bases between. The CDR3 DNA is TGTGCCAGCAGTTCTGGGGTGGGGAATCAGCCCCAGCATTTT. Amino acids: CASSSGVGNQPQHF.